The 21 T cell receptor beta chains given below trace back to one sample, sequenced in a study of Graves' ophthalmopathy and Graves' hyperthyroidism. Beta-chain TCR CDR3 regions were amplified from RNA transcripts. The library came from an HTBI-primed first-round RT-PCR and a second-round multiplex PCR. TCRdb recomputed calls from the multiplex PCR reads with MiXCR, one row per CDR3 protein. The sample has hundreds of thousands of distinct CDR3 sequences, roughly 21% seen once. Sequencing was carried out using peripheral blood. These receptors were obtained from a woman aged 45-59 years with Graves' ophthalmopathy.

This clonotype was seen more than once but under ten times. A much larger clone lies a single base off, so this may be a read error. The chain carries TRBV12-3 or TRBV12-4 and TRBJ2-2, with TRBD1 identical over 9 bases. V trimming: 6 bases; J trimming: 7 bases; junction bases outside the gene matches: 9. CDR3 size: 15 residues. CDR3 sequence reads: CASSFRTGVFGELFF. The CDR3 bases are TGTGCCAGCAGCTTCCGGACAGGGGTCTTCGGGGAGCTGTTTTTT.

About this clonotype itself: This may come from a read error, since a much larger clone is one base off. The rearrangement joins TRBV6-1 to TRBJ1-1, with unresolved D. Germline CDR1 and CDR2: MNHNS and SASEGT. The CDR3 has 13 residues. The CDR3 DNA follows: TGTGCCAACAGTCCCTTACAAGGCGGTGTGGCTTTCTTT. Translation: CANSPLQGGVAFF.

This clonotype has at least ten counts. The genes are TRBV27 and TRBJ2-1; 11 bases align to TRBD2. In germline, CDR1 is MNHEY, CDR2 SMNVEV (reference sequence). With 7 bases clipped from V and 9 bases from J, the junction kept 2 bases outside the gene matches. CDR3 length: 12 residues. In nucleotides, the CDR3 is TGTGCCAGCATAGCGGGAGGGGGTGAGCAGTTCTTC. Protein sequence: CASIAGGGEQFF.

This chain links TRBV6-1 with TRBJ2-2; D is unresolved. Looked up from germline, CDR1 is MNHNS and CDR2 is SASEGT. The CDR3 runs 13 residues. V dropped 1 base and J dropped 9 bases, with 9 bases sitting between them. The CDR3 loop is CASSEVIDRELFF. The CDR3 coding sequence is TGTGCCAGCAGTGAAGTTATCGATCGGGAGCTGTTTTTT.

This clonotype was recorded many times. The V and J genes are TRBV20-1 and TRBJ2-7; no reliable D call. Trimming pared 6 bases from V and 0 bases from J, leaving 15 bases between. This CDR3 is 14 amino acids long. From germline, CDR1 is DFQATT and CDR2 SNEGSKA (reference sequence). The DNA for the CDR3 is TGCAGTGCCGTCAACGACGGGTTCTCCTACGAGCAGTACTTC. This encodes CSAVNDGFSYEQYF.

This clonotype was found many times. The CDR3 loop reads CASSTGGKTQYF. Here the CDR3 DNA reads TGTGCCAGCAGCACAGGGGGAAAGACCCAGTACTTC. The chain uses TRBV25-1 and TRBJ2-5, with TRBD1 identical over 8 bases. The CDR3 spans 12 residues. V was pared by 6 bases and J by 6 bases, with 3 bases of the junction left unmatched. In germline, CDR1 is MGHDK, CDR2 SYGVNS.

As regards this clonotype: The junction departs from the called germline gene at one end, perhaps through a read error. V and J are TRBV11-3 and TRBJ2-5; TRBD2 matches 8 bases. Germline V lookup: CDR1 SGHNT, CDR2 YENEEA. CDR3 size: 13 residues. The CDR3 sequence: CASSHPSSGPANF. The DNA of the CDR3 is TGTGCCAGCAGCCACCCGTCTAGCGGGCCGGCGAACTTC.

The DNA for the CDR3 is TGTGCCAGCAGCCAACTTCCCCCAGGGCCGACAGGGAAGGGCTACACCTTC. Translation: CASSQLPPGPTGKGYTF. This chain links TRBV3-1 with TRBJ1-2, with 7 nucleotides matching TRBD1. The CDR3 is 17 amino acids. The V segment lost 2 bases and the J segment 8 bases; nucleotides outside the gene matches: 17. Germline V CDR1 and CDR2: LGHDT, YNNKEL (reference sequence). Full variable domain (outside the CDR3, taken from reference TRBV3-1 and TRBJ1-2): DTAVSQTPKYLVTQMGNDKSIKCEQNLGHDTMYWYKQDSKKFLKIMFSYNNKELIINETVPNRFSPKSPDKAHLNLHINSLELGDSAVYFCASSQLPPGPTGKGYTFGSGTRLTVV.

The sample holds many counts of this clonotype. The rearrangement links TRBV12-5 to TRBJ1-2; TRBD1 might be the D (5 bases). Per germline, CDR1 LGHNT and CDR2 FRNRAP. This CDR3 contains 14 residues. Trimming cost V 0 bases and J 4 bases, with 9 bases left between them. The CDR3: CASGLVPGLYGYTF. CDR3 nucleotide sequence: TGTGCTAGTGGTTTGGTACCAGGGCTCTATGGCTACACCTTC.

The chain uses TRBV6-1 and TRBJ2-7; 8 positions match TRBD1. From germline, CDR1 is MNHNS and CDR2 SASEGT. After removal of 5 bases from V and 5 bases from J, the junction contained 8 bases not matched to a gene. The CDR3 has 14 amino acids. The CDR3 sequence is CASSQGQGGDEQYF. CDR3 nucleotide sequence: TGTGCCAGCAGTCAAGGACAGGGAGGTGACGAGCAGTACTTC.

This clonotype appeared many times. The chain carries TRBV28 and TRBJ2-7; D perhaps matches TRBD2 (6 bases). The CDR3 is 11 residues long. V shed 4 bases and J shed 7 bases, with 8 bases lying between them. Germline V gene data show CDR1 as MDHEN and CDR2 as SYDVKM. CDR3 loop: CASSSGREQYF. The DNA for the CDR3 is TGTGCCAGCAGTTCAGGGAGGGAGCAGTACTTC.

This clonotype was seen only a few times. The genes are TRBV4-1 and TRBJ1-1; D is possibly TRBD1 (6 bases). The germline V and J ends were trimmed by 1 base and 7 bases, with 13 bases remaining between them. The CDR3 is made up of 14 amino acids. The germline V gene encodes CDR1 MGHRA and CDR2 YSYEKL. The chain's CDR3 is CASSQGLGGSEAFF. As DNA, the CDR3 is TGCGCCAGCAGCCAAGGCCTCGGGGGCAGTGAAGCTTTCTTT.

This clonotype occurred many times. This chain joins TRBV5-1 and TRBJ1-1; D remains unclear. The CDR3 sequence is 14 residues long. Germline CDR1 SGHRS, CDR2 YFSETQ. V was pared by 2 bases and J by 2 bases, with 10 bases between. CDR3 coding DNA: TGCGCCAGCAGCTTTAGGGAAGGAAACACTGAAGCTTTCTTT. It encodes CASSFREGNTEAFF.

A word on this clonotype: A much larger clone differs by one base, so this may be a read error. This chain connects TRBV4-2 to TRBJ2-5, with 7 positions matching TRBD2. The CDR3 is 13 residues long. Per the germline V gene, CDR1 is LGHNA and CDR2 is YNFKEQ. V dropped 8 bases and J dropped 4; count of bases not matched to a gene: 7. The CDR3 sequence is CASQGGEGETQYF. The DNA of the CDR3 is TGTGCCAGCCAGGGAGGGGAGGGAGAGACCCAGTACTTC.

This clonotype was seen ten or more times. The chain combines TRBV12-3 or TRBV12-4 with TRBJ2-7; 9 bases are shared with TRBD1. CDR3 length equals 15 residues. V lost 6 bases and J lost 1; bases outside the gene matches: 7. CDR3 nucleotides: TGTGCCAGCAGCCCAGGACAGGGGAGTTCCTACGAGCAGTACTTC. Protein product: CASSPGQGSSYEQYF.

The chain joins TRBV20-1 to TRBJ2-1; TRBD2 might be the D (5 bases). The germline gives CDR1 DFQATT, CDR2 SNEGSKA (reference sequence). V lost 6 bases and J lost 2, with 8 bases in between. This CDR3 is built from 12 residues. This CDR3 reads CSAEGPYNEQFF. The CDR3 nucleotides read TGCAGTGCCGAGGGCCCCTACAATGAGCAGTTCTTC.

On this clonotype itself: A junction end diverges from the germline sequence, so it may reflect a read error. V is TRBV11-2 and J is TRBJ1-2; D is unclear. The CDR3 is 16 amino acids. Germline V gene data show CDR1 as SGHAT and CDR2 as FQNNGV. DNA of the CDR3: TGTGCCATCAGCTTAGGTCCTAACGCTGCTAACTATGGCTACACCTTC. Translating gives CAISLGPNAANYGYTF.

This clonotype was counted many times. The chain has TRBV20-1 and TRBJ2-5; TRBD2 matches 12 bases. CDR3 length: 15 residues. The V gene's germline CDR1 is DFQATT and CDR2 SNEGSKA (reference sequence). J was trimmed by 4 bases and V by 5 bases; bases with no gene match: 8. Written as DNA, the CDR3 is TGCAGTGCTCCAAGACTAGCGGGAGTACTAGAGACCCAGTACTTC. Protein product: CSAPRLAGVLETQYF.

The CDR3: CASSQRTGELFF. CDR3 sequence (DNA): TGTGCCAGCAGCCAGCGGACCGGGGAGCTGTTTTTT. The chain uses TRBV3-1 and TRBJ2-2; D gene uncertain. In germline, CDR1 is LGHDT, CDR2 YNNKEL (reference sequence). This CDR3 spans 12 amino acids. Trimming removed 3 bases at V and 5 bases at J, with 4 bases between. Complete variable domain (other parts from reference TRBV3-1 and TRBJ2-2): DTAVSQTPKYLVTQMGNDKSIKCEQNLGHDTMYWYKQDSKKFLKIMFSYNNKELIINETVPNRFSPKSPDKAHLNLHINSLELGDSAVYFCASSQRTGELFFGEGSRLTVL.

This clonotype showed up just a few times. The CDR3 protein is CASSQAHTGTYEQYF. CDR3 nucleotides: TGTGCCAGCAGCCAAGCACACACAGGAACCTACGAGCAGTACTTC. This chain links TRBV14 with TRBJ2-7; possibly TRBD1 for D (5 bases). The CDR3 spans 15 residues. Trimming took 1 base from V and 2 from J, leaving 12 bases between them. Germline CDR1 reads SGHDN; CDR2 reads FVKESK.

This clonotype was found many times. The gene calls are TRBV5-6 and TRBJ2-5; 9 bases agree with TRBD2. The germline V gene has CDR1 SGHDT and CDR2 YYEEEE. V gave up 4 bases and J gave up 4 bases; unmatched junction bases: 8. The CDR3 loop spans 15 amino acids. CDR3 DNA: TGTGCCAGCAGCCTCGGGACTAGCTATGTAGAGACCCAGTACTTC. Its translation: CASSLGTSYVETQYF.